Presented here are 26 T cell receptor beta chains from one specimen sequenced in a study of blood T cell repertoires in COVID-19. The repertoire was sequenced with immunoSEQ multiplex PCR; TCRdb's copy has only in-frame clones and lacks some. The sample carries over 300,000 clones, about 83% recorded once. Sequenced material: peripheral blood. The origin of the receptors is a woman between 50 and 59 years old with acute or convalescent COVID-19.

The chain's CDR3 is CASSPSTELSGNTIYF. The DNA of the CDR3 is TGTGCCAGCTCACCCAGTACAGAGCTCTCTGGAAACACCATATATTTT. V is TRBV18 and J is TRBJ1-3, with unresolved D. The CDR3 consists of 16 residues. V was clipped by 3 bases and J by 0 bases, with 12 bases between them. Germline CDR1 reads KGHSH; CDR2 reads LQKENI.

This sequence joins TRBV3-1 (or the pseudogene TRBV3-2) and TRBJ1-2; D not resolved. With 0 bases removed from V and 8 bases from J, the gap between germline ends came to 7 bases. Germline V CDR1 and CDR2: LGHDT, YNNKEL (reference sequence). The CDR3 consists of 12 residues. The CDR3 DNA follows: TGTGCCAGCAGCCAAGATTCAATCGGCTACACCTTC. This translates into CASSQDSIGYTF.

In this sample, this clone turned up once. V usage is TRBV19 and J usage is TRBJ1-2, with D tentatively TRBD1 (5 bases). Trimming took off 8 bases at V and 4 bases at J, with 23 bases between the two ends. CDR1 is LNHDA and CDR2 is SQIVND in the germline V gene (reference sequence). The CDR3 totals 16 residues. The DNA of the CDR3 is TGTGCCAGTGGATATTGGGGCAGCCAGGCCGCCTATGGCTACACCTTC. Translated: CASGYWGSQAAYGYTF.

The chain couples TRBV18 to TRBJ1-4, with unresolved D. The CDR3 length is 13 residues. The V end lost 2 bases, the J end lost 13 bases, and 14 bases lay between the germline ends. The germline gives CDR1 KGHSH, CDR2 LQKENI. CDR3 DNA sequence: TGTGCCAGCTCACCAGTCCGCCCTGGCGGACTGTTTTTT. Encoded protein: CASSPVRPGGLFF.

V and J are TRBV10-1 and TRBJ2-7, with 9 bases lining up with TRBD1. Germline V gene lookup returns CDR1 WNHNN and CDR2 SYGVQD (reference sequence). The length of the CDR3 is 13 residues. Trimming removed 5 bases from V and 6 bases from J; junction bases left unmatched: 5. CDR3 sequence reads: CASSPGQGGEQYV. The CDR3, as DNA: TGCGCCAGCAGTCCGGGACAGGGAGGCGAGCAGTACGTC.

The chain carries TRBV27 and TRBJ2-2; the D gene is possibly TRBD2 (5 bases). Trimming cost V 1 base and J 7 bases, with 7 bases left between them. This CDR3 has 13 amino acids. Germline-derived CDR1 and CDR2 are MNHEY and SMNVEV (reference sequence). The CDR3 sequence is CASSLYGSGELFF. The DNA for the CDR3 is TGTGCCAGCAGTTTATATGGGAGCGGGGAGCTGTTTTTT.

The chain joins TRBV5-1 to TRBJ1-1, with 12 nucleotides matching TRBD1. The length of the CDR3 is 16 residues. V shed 4 bases, J shed 4 bases, and the junction held 8 bases outside the gene matches. CDR1 SGHRS and CDR2 YFSETQ come from the germline V gene. The CDR3 region is CASSGGTGGGGTEAFF. Here the CDR3 DNA reads TGCGCCAGCAGCGGGGGGACAGGGGGCGGAGGCACTGAAGCTTTCTTT. Variable domain in full (rest from reference TRBV5-1 and TRBJ1-1): KAGVTQTPRYLIKTRGQQVTLSCSPISGHRSVSWYQQTPGQGLQFLFEYFSETQRNKGNFPGRFSGRQFSNSRSEMNVSTLELGDSALYLCASSGGTGGGGTEAFFGQGTRLTVV.

The genes are TRBV19 and TRBJ2-1; D remains unclear. Trimming pared 5 bases from V and 6 bases from J, leaving 11 bases between. From germline, CDR1 is LNHDA and CDR2 SQIVND (reference sequence). The CDR3 covers 13 residues. CDR3 nucleotide sequence: TGTGCCAGTAGTCCTTCCCCCCGCAATGAGCAGTTCTTC. Amino acids: CASSPSPRNEQFF. The full variable domain, with the rest looked up from reference TRBV19 and TRBJ2-1, is DGGITQSPKYLFRKEGQNVTLSCEQNLNHDAMYWYRQDPGQGLRLIYYSQIVNDFQKGDIAEGYSVSREKKESFPLTVTSAQKNPTAFYLCASSPSPRNEQFFGPGTRLTVL.

V and J are TRBV28 and TRBJ2-7; D is uncertain. In germline, CDR1 is MDHEN, CDR2 SYDVKM. This CDR3 is built from 13 residues. V shed 7 bases and J shed 2 bases, with 12 bases lying between them. CDR3 sequence reads: CASNSLQTYEQYV. The DNA of the CDR3 is TGTGCCAGCAATTCCCTCCAGACCTACGAGCAGTACGTC.

This clone was counted once. The J gene is TRBJ2-1, the V gene TRBV5-4, with D hard to call. V lost 8 bases and J 3 bases, leaving 6 bases between the germline ends. In germline, CDR1 is SGHNT, CDR2 YYREEE (reference sequence). The CDR3 is 11 residues long. CDR3 DNA sequence: TGTGCCAGTTCGTTCTACAATGAGCAGTTCTTC. Translating it yields CASSFYNEQFF.

This clone was detected a few times. The CDR3 region has the DNA TGTGCCACCAGTGATTACAGTTATGGCTACACCTTC. Protein product: CATSDYSYGYTF. This chain uses TRBV24-1 with TRBJ1-2, with D uncertain. The V end lost 2 bases, the J end lost 5 bases, and 5 bases lay between the germline ends. The CDR3 extends over 12 amino acids. CDR1 is KGHDR and CDR2 is SFDVKD in the germline V gene.

This sequence joins TRBV4-1 and TRBJ2-1, with 9 bases fitting TRBD2. Germline assignment: CDR1 MGHRA and CDR2 YSYEKL. The CDR3 contains 17 residues. Trimming at V came to 4 bases and at J to 4 bases, leaving 11 bases not matched to a gene. In DNA form, the CDR3 reads TGCGCCAGCAGCCTTTCGACAGCGGGGGGTGTTTACAATGAGCAGTTCTTC. Amino acids: CASSLSTAGGVYNEQFF.

The chain is built from TRBV7-6 and TRBJ1-3; D possibly corresponds to TRBD1 (6 bases). Trimming pared 2 bases from V and 0 bases from J, leaving 20 bases between. The CDR3 covers 19 residues. Germline V CDR1 and CDR2: SGHVS, FNYEAQ. The CDR3 loop is CASSLNPQGRLSSGNTIYF. CDR3 bases: TGTGCCAGCAGCTTAAACCCACAGGGTCGACTCAGCTCTGGAAACACCATATATTTT.

The rearrangement links TRBV5-4 to TRBJ2-3; TRBD2 matches at 11 bases. J lost 0 bases, V lost 3 bases, and 6 bases had no gene match. CDR3 length: 17 residues. Germline CDR1 reads SGHNT; CDR2 reads YYREEE (reference sequence). The CDR3 coding sequence is TGTGCCAGCAGCTCCGGGACTAGCGGAACTAGCACAGATACGCAGTATTTT. It yields the protein CASSSGTSGTSTDTQYF.

CDR3 amino acids: CASSHGIWREQFF. The CDR3 bases are TGTGCCAGCAGCCATGGGATCTGGAGGGAGCAGTTCTTC. The gene calls are TRBV11-3 and TRBJ2-1; D is possibly TRBD2 (5 bases). CDR1 is SGHNT and CDR2 is YENEEA in the germline V gene. This CDR3 region has 13 residues. V lost 5 bases, J lost 10 bases, and 15 bases lay in between.

The sample holds a few counts of this clone. The chain combines TRBV19 with TRBJ2-3; 13 bases agree with TRBD2. CDR1 is LNHDA and CDR2 is SQIVND in the germline V gene (reference sequence). CDR3 length: 16 amino acids. V was pared by 4 bases and J by 5 bases, with 6 bases of the junction left unmatched. CDR3 protein: CASSRGLAGVEDTQYF. As DNA, the CDR3 is TGTGCCAGTAGTAGAGGACTAGCGGGAGTGGAAGATACGCAGTATTTT. The full variable domain, rest sourced from reference TRBV19 and TRBJ2-3, is DGGITQSPKYLFRKEGQNVTLSCEQNLNHDAMYWYRQDPGQGLRLIYYSQIVNDFQKGDIAEGYSVSREKKESFPLTVTSAQKNPTAFYLCASSRGLAGVEDTQYFGPGTRLTVL.

This rearrangement joins TRBV1 to TRBJ2-1; the table calls TRBD1, which could not be checked here. TRBV1 is recorded as a pseudogene. This CDR3 has 16 residues. CDR3 DNA sequence: TGCACCAGCAGCCAGGGCCGGCCCCTTGCAAAAGTTGATAGGTTCTTC. Its protein product is CTSSQGRPLAKVDRFF.

The chain joins TRBV3-1 (or the pseudogene TRBV3-2) to TRBJ1-1, with TRBD1 matching 12 bases. This CDR3 is built from 13 residues. Looked up from germline, CDR1 is LGHDT and CDR2 is YNNKEL (reference sequence). The junction had 3 bases not matched to a gene; V was cut back by 4 bases and J by 9 bases. The CDR3 region has the DNA TGTGCCAGCAGCCGGGACAGGGGGCAGAAAGCTTTCTTT. This codes for CASSRDRGQKAFF.

The chain is built from TRBV19 and TRBJ1-1, with 8 bases fitting TRBD1. The V gene end was trimmed by 7 bases and the J gene end by 3 bases; junction bases not matched to a gene: 7. The CDR3 runs 14 residues. CDR1 is LNHDA and CDR2 is SQIVND in the germline V gene (reference sequence). The CDR3 coding sequence is TGTGCCAGTATAGAGGACAGGGACTACACTGAAGCTTTCTTT. It yields the protein CASIEDRDYTEAFF.

This sequence joins TRBV18 and TRBJ1-2, with 9 nucleotides matching TRBD1. CDR3 length: 13 amino acids. Per germline, CDR1 KGHSH and CDR2 LQKENI. V lost 6 bases, J lost 6 bases, and 5 bases stayed unmatched. The CDR3 loop reads CASSMDRGNGYTF. Written as DNA, the CDR3 is TGTGCCAGCTCCATGGACAGGGGAAATGGCTACACCTTC.

The V gene is TRBV3-1 (or the pseudogene TRBV3-2), the J gene TRBJ1-2; TRBD1 aligns across 7 bases. Germline V CDR1 and CDR2: LGHDT, YNNKEL (reference sequence). This CDR3 contains 18 residues. The trim removed 0 bases at V and 2 bases at J, leaving 12 bases unmatched. The CDR3 DNA reads TGTGCCAGCAGCCAAGATTATACAGGAGCAGGGGGAAACTATGGCTACACCTTC. Its protein product is CASSQDYTGAGGNYGYTF.

A single count supports this clone. The chain combines TRBV19 with TRBJ1-6; 8 bases are a match to TRBD1. Germline values: CDR1 LNHDA, CDR2 SQIVND (reference sequence). J lost 8 bases, V lost 1 base, and 7 bases had no gene match. This CDR3 spans 16 amino acids. The CDR3 here is CASSIAAGGFDSPLHF. CDR3 DNA: TGTGCCAGTAGTATAGCGGCAGGGGGCTTCGATTCACCCCTCCACTTT.

In nucleotides, the CDR3 is TGTGCCAGTAGTAAGTGGACTCCCGCGAACACCGGGGAGCTGTTTTTT. It specifies CASSKWTPANTGELFF. The chain links TRBV19 to TRBJ2-2, with TRBD2 as a possible D gene (5 bases). The CDR3 covers 16 residues. Trimming took 4 bases from V and 0 from J, leaving 12 bases between them. Germline lookup yields CDR1 LNHDA and CDR2 SQIVND (reference sequence). The variable domain in full, with the rest retrieved from reference TRBV19 and TRBJ2-2, is DGGITQSPKYLFRKEGQNVTLSCEQNLNHDAMYWYRQDPGQGLRLIYYSQIVNDFQKGDIAEGYSVSREKKESFPLTVTSAQKNPTAFYLCASSKWTPANTGELFFGEGSRLTVL.

The chain recombines TRBV6-6 with TRBJ2-1; tentatively, D is TRBD2 (6 bases). The length of the CDR3 is 14 residues. The ends were cut back, 0 bases at V and 10 bases at J, with 13 bases in the middle. CDR1 and CDR2 (germline): MNHNY, SVGAGI (reference sequence). CDR3 DNA: TGTGCCAGCAGTTACTCCTTGGGAGGAAACGAGCAGTTCTTC. It specifies CASSYSLGGNEQFF.

The CDR3 bases are TGTGCCAGCAGCTTAGAACGGGGGAACGGAGAGACCCAGTACTTC. The encoded protein is CASSLERGNGETQYF. The rearrangement links TRBV11-2 to TRBJ2-5, with a possible D match to TRBD2 (6 bases). V lost 0 bases, J lost 4 bases, and 12 bases lay in between. The CDR3 is made up of 15 amino acids. Germline V gene lookup returns CDR1 SGHAT and CDR2 FQNNGV.

This chain joins TRBV4-2 and TRBJ1-2; D is unclear. This CDR3 comprises 15 residues. V lost 0 bases and J lost 1, with 9 bases in between. CDR1 LGHNA and CDR2 YNFKEQ come from the germline V gene. The CDR3 reads CASSQDLEVNYGYTF. In nucleotides, the CDR3 is TGTGCCAGCAGCCAAGATTTAGAGGTTAACTATGGCTACACCTTC.